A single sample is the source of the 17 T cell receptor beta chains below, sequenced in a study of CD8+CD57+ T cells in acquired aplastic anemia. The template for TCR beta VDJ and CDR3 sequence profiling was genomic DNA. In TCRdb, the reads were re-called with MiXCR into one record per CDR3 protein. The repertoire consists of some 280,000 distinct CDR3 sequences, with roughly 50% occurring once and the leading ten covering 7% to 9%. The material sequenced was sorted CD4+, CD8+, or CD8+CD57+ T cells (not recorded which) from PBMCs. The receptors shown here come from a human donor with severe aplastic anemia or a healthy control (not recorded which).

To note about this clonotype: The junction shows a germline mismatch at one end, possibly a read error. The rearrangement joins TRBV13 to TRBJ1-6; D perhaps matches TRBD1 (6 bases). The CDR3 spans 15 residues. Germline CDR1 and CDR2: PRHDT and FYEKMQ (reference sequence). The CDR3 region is CASSLGVTGHSPLHF. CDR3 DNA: TGTGCCAGCAGTTTAGGGGTGACAGGACACTCACCCCTCCACTTT.

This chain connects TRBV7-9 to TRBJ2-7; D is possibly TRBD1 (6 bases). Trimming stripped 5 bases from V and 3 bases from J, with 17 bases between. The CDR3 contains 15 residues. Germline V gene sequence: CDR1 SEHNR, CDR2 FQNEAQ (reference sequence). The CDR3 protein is CASSPGQRNRYEQYF. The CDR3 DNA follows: TGTGCCAGCAGCCCCGGACAGAGGAATCGCTACGAGCAGTACTTC.

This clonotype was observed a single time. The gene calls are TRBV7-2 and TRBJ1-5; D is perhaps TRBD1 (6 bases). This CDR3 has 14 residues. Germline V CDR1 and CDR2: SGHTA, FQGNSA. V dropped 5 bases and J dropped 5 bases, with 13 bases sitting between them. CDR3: CASSRGQSYQPQHF. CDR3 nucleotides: TGTGCCAGCAGCCGAGGACAGTCGTATCAGCCCCAGCATTTT.

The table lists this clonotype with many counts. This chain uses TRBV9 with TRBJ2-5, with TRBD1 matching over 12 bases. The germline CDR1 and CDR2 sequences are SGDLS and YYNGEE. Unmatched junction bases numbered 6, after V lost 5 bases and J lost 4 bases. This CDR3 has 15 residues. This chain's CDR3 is CASSGDRGRGETQYF. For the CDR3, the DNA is TGTGCCAGCAGTGGGGACAGGGGGCGCGGAGAGACCCAGTACTTC.

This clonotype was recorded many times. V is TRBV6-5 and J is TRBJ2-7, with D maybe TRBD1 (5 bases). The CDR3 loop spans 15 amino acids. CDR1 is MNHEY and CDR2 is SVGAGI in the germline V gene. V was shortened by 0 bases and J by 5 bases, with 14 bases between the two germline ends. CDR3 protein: CASSYSIQVINEQYF. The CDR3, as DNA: TGTGCCAGCAGTTACTCGATACAGGTAATCAACGAGCAGTACTTC.

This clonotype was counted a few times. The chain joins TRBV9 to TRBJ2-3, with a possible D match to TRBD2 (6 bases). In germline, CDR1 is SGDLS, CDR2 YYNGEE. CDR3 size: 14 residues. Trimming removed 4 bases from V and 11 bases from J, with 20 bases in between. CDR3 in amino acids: CASSWQGGDNEQYF. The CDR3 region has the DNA TGTGCCAGCAGCTGGCAGGGAGGAGACAATGAGCAGTATTTT.

CDR3 sequence reads: CASSGTGGEKLFF. In nucleotides, the CDR3 is TGCGCCAGCAGTGGGACAGGGGGTGAAAAACTGTTTTTT. The chain employs TRBV4-1 and TRBJ1-4; 11 nucleotides align to TRBD1. Per the germline V gene, CDR1 is MGHRA and CDR2 is YSYEKL. The CDR3 covers 13 residues. The J segment lost 7 bases and the V segment lost 6 bases, leaving 1 base of the junction unmatched.

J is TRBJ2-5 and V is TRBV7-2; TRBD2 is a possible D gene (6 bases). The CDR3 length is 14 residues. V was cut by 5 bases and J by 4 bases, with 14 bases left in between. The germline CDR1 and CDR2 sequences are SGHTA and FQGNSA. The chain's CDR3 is CASSETGEGETQYF. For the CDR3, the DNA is TGTGCCAGCAGCGAGACGGGGGAAGGAGAGACCCAGTACTTC.

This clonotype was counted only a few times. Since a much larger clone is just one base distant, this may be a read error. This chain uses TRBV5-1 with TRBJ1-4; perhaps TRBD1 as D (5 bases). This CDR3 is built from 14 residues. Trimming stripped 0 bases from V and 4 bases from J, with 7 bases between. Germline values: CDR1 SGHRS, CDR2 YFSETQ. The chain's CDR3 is CASSLGGGNEKLFF. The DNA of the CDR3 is TGCGCCAGCAGCTTGGGGGGGGGTAATGAAAAACTGTTTTTT.

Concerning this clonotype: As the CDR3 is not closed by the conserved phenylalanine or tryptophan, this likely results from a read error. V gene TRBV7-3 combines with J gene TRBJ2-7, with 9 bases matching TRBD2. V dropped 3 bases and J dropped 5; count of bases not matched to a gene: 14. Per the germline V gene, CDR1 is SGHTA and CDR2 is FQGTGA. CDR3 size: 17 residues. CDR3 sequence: CASSFSAGGPRYDEQYL. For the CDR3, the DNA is TGTGCCAGCAGCTTCTCCGCGGGGGGGCCTCGTTATGACGAGCAGTACCTC.

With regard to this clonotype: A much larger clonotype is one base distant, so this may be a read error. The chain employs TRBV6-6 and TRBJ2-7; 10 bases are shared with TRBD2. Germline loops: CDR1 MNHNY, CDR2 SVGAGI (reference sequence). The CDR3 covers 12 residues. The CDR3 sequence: CASSPLAGVQHF. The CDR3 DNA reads TGTGCCAGCAGTCCCCTAGCGGGGGTGCAGCACTTC.

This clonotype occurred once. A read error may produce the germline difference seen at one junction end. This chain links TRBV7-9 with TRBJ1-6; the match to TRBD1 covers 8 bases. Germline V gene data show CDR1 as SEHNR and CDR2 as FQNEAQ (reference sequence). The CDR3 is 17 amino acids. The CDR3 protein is CASSCKSGGALGSPLRF. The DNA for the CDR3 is TGTGCCAGCAGCTGTAAATCAGGGGGCGCGTTGGGATCACCCCTCCGCTTT.

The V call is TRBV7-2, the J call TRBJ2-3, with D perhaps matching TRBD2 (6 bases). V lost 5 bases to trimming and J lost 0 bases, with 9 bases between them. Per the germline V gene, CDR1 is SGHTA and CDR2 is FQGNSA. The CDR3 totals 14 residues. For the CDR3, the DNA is TGTGCCAGCAGCCGCAGCGGGAGCACAGATACGCAGTATTTT. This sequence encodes CASSRSGSTDTQYF.

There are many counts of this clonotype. The CDR3 nucleotides read TGTGCCAGCAGAGGCGGGGGCCTCGACAATGAGCAGTTCTTC. It yields the protein CASRGGGLDNEQFF. This chain connects TRBV9 to TRBJ2-1, with D maybe TRBD2 (7 bases). V dropped 5 bases and J dropped 5 bases, with 14 bases sitting between them. From germline, CDR1 is SGDLS and CDR2 YYNGEE. This CDR3 is 14 amino acids long.

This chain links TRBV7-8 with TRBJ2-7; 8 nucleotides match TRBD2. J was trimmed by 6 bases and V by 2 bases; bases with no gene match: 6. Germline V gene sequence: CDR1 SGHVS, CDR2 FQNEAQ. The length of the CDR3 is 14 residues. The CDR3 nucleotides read TGTGCCAGCAGCTTATGGGGACGGGGGGGCGAGCAGTACTTC. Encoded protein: CASSLWGRGGEQYF.

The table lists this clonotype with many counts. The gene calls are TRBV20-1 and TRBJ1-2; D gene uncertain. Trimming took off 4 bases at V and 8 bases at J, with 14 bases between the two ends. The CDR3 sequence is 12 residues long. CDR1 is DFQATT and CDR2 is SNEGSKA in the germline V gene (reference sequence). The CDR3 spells CSATPDGYGYTF. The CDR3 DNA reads TGCAGTGCTACCCCGGACGGATACGGCTACACCTTC.

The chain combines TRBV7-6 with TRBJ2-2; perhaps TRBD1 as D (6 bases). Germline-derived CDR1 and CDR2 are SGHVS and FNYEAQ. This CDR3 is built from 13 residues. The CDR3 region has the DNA TGTGCGGGGGCCTTCGACAACACCGGGGAGCTGTTTTTT. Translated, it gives CAGAFDNTGELFF.